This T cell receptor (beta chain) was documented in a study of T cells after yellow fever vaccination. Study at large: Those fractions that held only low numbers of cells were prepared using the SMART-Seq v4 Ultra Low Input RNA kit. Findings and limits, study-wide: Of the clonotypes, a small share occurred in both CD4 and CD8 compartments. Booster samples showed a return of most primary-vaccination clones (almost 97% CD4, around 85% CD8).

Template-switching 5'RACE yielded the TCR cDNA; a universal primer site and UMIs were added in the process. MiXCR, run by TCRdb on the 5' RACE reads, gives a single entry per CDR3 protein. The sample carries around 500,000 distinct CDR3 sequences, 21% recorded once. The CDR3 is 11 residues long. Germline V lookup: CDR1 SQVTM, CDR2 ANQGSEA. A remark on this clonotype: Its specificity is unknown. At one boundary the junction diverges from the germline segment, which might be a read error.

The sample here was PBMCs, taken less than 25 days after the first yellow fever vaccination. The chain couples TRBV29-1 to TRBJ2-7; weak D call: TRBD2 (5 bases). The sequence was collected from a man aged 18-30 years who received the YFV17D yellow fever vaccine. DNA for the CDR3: TGCAGCGTTAGAAGTAGGGAGTGGCAGCACTTC. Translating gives CSVRSREWQHF.